Listed below are T cell receptor beta chains from one sample, sequenced in a study of blood T cell repertoires in COVID-19. The table came from immunoSEQ multiplex PCR; TCRdb's copy has only in-frame clones and leaves some out. The sample lists some 250,000 clones, more than 65% seen once, with about 8% in the top ten. Input material: peripheral blood. The receptor source for this set is a woman at least 80 years old with acute or convalescent COVID-19. The CDR3 runs from the conserved cysteine through the conserved F or W. A D gene is named only where the DNA matches it firmly. Only part of the rows carry a size: once, few, many, or a class if the clone is expanded.

v_gene,abundance,d_gene,j_gene,CDR3aa,CDR3nt
TRBV7-9,.,TRBD1,TRBJ1-5,CASGTGMNQPQHF,TGTGCCAGCGGGACAGGGATGAATCAGCCCCAGCATTTT
TRBV10-3,few,.,TRBJ1-4,CAISEGQNNEKLFF,TGTGCCATCAGTGAGGGACAGAATAATGAAAAACTGTTTTTT
TRBV7-3,few,.,TRBJ2-4,CASSPIKEGIQYF,TGTGCCAGCAGCCCTATCAAAGAGGGCATTCAGTACTTC
TRBV30,.,TRBD1,TRBJ1-2,CAWAHRDRKRGYTF,TGTGCCTGGGCCCACCGGGACAGGAAGAGGGGCTACACCTTC
TRBV29-1,.,.,TRBJ1-5,CSVVLQANQPQHF,TGCAGCGTTGTCTTACAGGCGAATCAGCCCCAGCATTTT
TRBV5-1,.,TRBD2,TRBJ2-1,CASSLVPSGIGYNEQFF,TGCGCCAGCAGCTTGGTCCCTAGCGGGATCGGATACAATGAGCAGTTCTTC
TRBV3-1/TRBV3-2,.,TRBD2,TRBJ2-3,CASSPEPAGGPTSTDTQYF,TGTGCCAGCAGCCCTGAACCAGCGGGGGGCCCCACCAGCACAGATACGCAGTATTTT
TRBV7-2,.,.,TRBJ1-2,CASSLSNGAYGYTF,TGTGCCAGCAGCCTTTCCAATGGGGCCTATGGCTACACCTTC
TRBV5-1,few,TRBD1,TRBJ1-2,CASSLGGQGSGYTF,TGCGCCAGCAGCTTGGGAGGACAGGGCAGTGGCTACACCTTC
TRBV5-6,.,TRBD1,TRBJ2-3,CASSSRTGWASTDTQYF,TGTGCCAGCAGCTCAAGGACAGGGTGGGCTAGCACAGATACGCAGTATTTT
TRBV19,.,.,TRBJ2-1,CASSILTARNEQFF,TGTGCCAGTAGTATTTTAACAGCAAGAAATGAGCAGTTCTTC
TRBV10-3,.,TRBD2,TRBJ2-2,CAMARTSGSTIGAGELFF,TGTGCCATGGCCCGGACTAGCGGGAGTACCATCGGGGCCGGGGAGCTGTTTTTT
TRBV5-1,.,.,TRBJ2-5,CASSSYSQETQYF,TGCGCCAGCAGCTCCTACAGCCAAGAGACCCAGTACTTC
TRBV7-9,.,.,TRBJ1-1,CASSPTGWVAFF,TGTGCCAGCAGCCCAACGGGGTGGGTAGCTTTCTTT
TRBV28,.,TRBD1,TRBJ2-7,CASRTLTGVESEQYF,TGTGCCAGCAGGACGCTAACAGGGGTAGAGAGCGAGCAGTACTTC
TRBV14,.,TRBD1,TRBJ2-1,CASSQVGDSANNEQFF,TGTGCCAGCAGCCAAGTAGGGGACAGCGCAAACAATGAGCAGTTCTTC
TRBV28,.,.,TRBJ1-1,CASSLGADTEAFF,TGTGCCAGCAGTTTAGGGGCTGACACTGAAGCTTTCTTT
TRBV10-3,.,.,TRBJ1-2,CAISDVAENYGYIF,TGTGCCATCAGTGACGTCGCCGAAAACTATGGCTACATCTTC
TRBV5-4,.,.,TRBJ1-6,CASSLGGSSYNSPLHF,TGTGCCAGCAGCTTGGGCGGGAGCTCCTATAATTCACCCCTCCACTTT
TRBV19,.,.,TRBJ1-4,CASSPGFPTNEKLFF,TGTGCCAGTAGTCCCGGGTTCCCAACTAATGAAAAACTGTTTTTT
TRBV6-2/TRBV6-3,.,TRBD1,TRBJ1-5,CASSAGTGVADQPQHF,TGTGCCAGCAGCGCCGGGACAGGTGTGGCTGATCAGCCCCAGCATTTT
TRBV19,.,TRBD2,TRBJ2-1,CASTELAGVFNEQFF,TGTGCCAGTACGGAGTTAGCGGGAGTTTTTAATGAGCAGTTCTTC
TRBV7-9,.,.,TRBJ2-4,CASSPPGTHKNIQYF,TGTGCCAGCAGCCCCCCCGGGACTCACAAAAACATTCAGTACTTC
TRBV18,.,.,TRBJ2-5,CASSPLSQGGGETQYF,TGTGCCAGCTCACCACTATCCCAGGGAGGTGGGGAGACCCAGTACTTC
TRBV7-9,.,.,TRBJ2-5,CASSFLETQYF,TGTGCCAGCAGCTTTCTTGAGACCCAGTACTTC
TRBV27,.,TRBD1,TRBJ2-3,CASSRQGARPDTQYF,TGTGCCAGCAGCCGACAGGGGGCTAGGCCAGATACGCAGTATTTT
TRBV2,few,TRBD2,TRBJ2-5,CASSGTSGGVGKGTQYF,TGTGCCAGCAGCGGGACTAGCGGGGGAGTGGGTAAGGGGACCCAGTACTTC
TRBV7-9,.,.,TRBJ1-3,CASSRGTFGNTIYF,TGTGCCAGCAGTAGGGGGACCTTTGGAAACACCATATATTTT
TRBV3-1/TRBV3-2,.,.,TRBJ1-2,CASSQQGTNNYGYTF,TGTGCCAGCAGCCAACAGGGGACAAATAACTATGGCTACACCTTC
TRBV5-1,.,TRBD1,TRBJ1-1,CASSQGQANTEAFF,TGCGCCAGCAGCCAGGGACAGGCGAACACTGAAGCTTTCTTT
TRBV28,.,.,TRBJ1-1,CASLGTYTEAFF,TGTGCCAGCCTCGGGACTTACACTGAAGCTTTCTTT
TRBV3-1/TRBV3-2,.,TRBD1,TRBJ1-2,CASSAGTGDYGYTF,TGTGCCAGCAGCGCCGGGACAGGAGACTATGGCTACACCTTC
TRBV10-3,.,TRBD1,TRBJ1-1,CAISEGQGTGTEAFF,TGTGCCATCAGTGAGGGACAGGGTACGGGCACTGAAGCTTTCTTT
TRBV10-2,.,TRBD1,TRBJ1-5,CATRTGGARWSNQPQHF,TGCGCCACCAGGACAGGGGGCGCGAGGTGGAGCAATCAGCCCCAGCATTTT
TRBV21-1,.,.,TRBJ1-3,CASSTSGGHSGNTIYF,TGTGCCAGCAGCACCTCAGGGGGACACTCTGGAAACACCATATATTTT
TRBV5-6,.,TRBD1,TRBJ2-5,CASSGRQGYQETQYF,TGTGCCAGCAGCGGGAGACAGGGGTACCAAGAGACCCAGTACTTC
TRBV5-6,.,.,TRBJ2-1,CASSPGVVGSYNEQFF,TGTGCCAGCAGCCCCGGGGTAGTGGGCTCCTACAATGAGCAGTTCTTC
TRBV19,.,.,TRBJ1-5,CASKTTGIPNQPQHF,TGTGCCAGTAAAACTACAGGGATCCCCAATCAGCCCCAGCATTTT
TRBV10-3,few,TRBD1,TRBJ1-3,CAISDLGGTAGNTIYF,TGTGCCATCAGTGATCTAGGCGGGACAGCTGGAAACACCATATATTTT
TRBV27,.,TRBD2,TRBJ2-7,CASRTSGSWEQYF,TGTGCCAGCAGGACTAGCGGGAGTTGGGAGCAGTACTTC
TRBV7-9,.,TRBD1,TRBJ1-1,CASSSGQRMNTEAFF,TGTGCCAGCAGCTCGGGACAGCGCATGAACACTGAAGCTTTCTTT
TRBV18,.,TRBD1,TRBJ2-5,CASSLNRGQETQYF,TGTGCCAGCTCATTGAACAGGGGGCAAGAGACCCAGTACTTC
TRBV9,once,.,TRBJ2-3,CASSVGPLGQPDTQYF,TGTGCCAGCAGCGTAGGGCCCCTCGGACAACCAGATACGCAGTATTTT
TRBV6-2/TRBV6-3,.,.,TRBJ1-1,CASSDERQFLTEAFF,TGTGCCAGCAGCGATGAAAGACAGTTTCTCACTGAAGCTTTCTTT
TRBV18,.,.,TRBJ1-1,CASSLLQGSMNTEAFF,TGTGCCAGCTCACTCCTGCAGGGATCCATGAACACTGAAGCTTTCTTT
TRBV5-1,.,TRBD2,TRBJ2-1,CASSLAQRGNNEQFF,TGCGCCAGCAGCTTGGCCCAGCGGGGGAACAATGAGCAGTTCTTC
TRBV6-5,.,.,TRBJ1-3,CASLNEGSGNTIYF,TGTGCCAGCCTAAATGAGGGCTCTGGAAACACCATATATTTT
TRBV5-1,.,TRBD1,TRBJ1-6,CASSLAGQGSPLHF,TGCGCCAGCAGCTTGGCGGGACAGGGATCACCCCTCCACTTT
TRBV7-2,.,.,TRBJ2-1,CASSPMASSYNEQFF,TGTGCCAGCAGCCCTATGGCTAGCTCCTACAATGAGCAGTTCTTC
TRBV5-4,.,TRBD1,TRBJ2-5,CASTVGQEKETQYF,TGTGCCAGCACCGTGGGACAGGAGAAAGAGACCCAGTACTTC